This T cell receptor beta chain derives from a study of identical twins. TCRdb processed the 5' RACE reads anew with MiXCR; each CDR3 protein has one entry. The sample lists around 690,000 distinct CDR3 sequences; roughly 20% were seen once. This clonotype was found once. CDR3 length: 15 residues. Germline V CDR1 and CDR2: SGHNT, YENEEA. The V end was cut by 5 bases, the J end by 1 base, with 12 bases between. These same data were also listed under a study on T cells expressing NK-cell markers.

Sequencing was performed on PBMCs. The genes are TRBV11-3 and TRBJ2-1; D perhaps matches TRBD2 (6 bases). The TCR was taken from a woman under 30 in good health. CDR3 in DNA: TGTGCCAGCAGCCCTACTAGCTGGTCCTACAATGAGCAGTTCTTC. Translation: CASSPTSWSYNEQFF.